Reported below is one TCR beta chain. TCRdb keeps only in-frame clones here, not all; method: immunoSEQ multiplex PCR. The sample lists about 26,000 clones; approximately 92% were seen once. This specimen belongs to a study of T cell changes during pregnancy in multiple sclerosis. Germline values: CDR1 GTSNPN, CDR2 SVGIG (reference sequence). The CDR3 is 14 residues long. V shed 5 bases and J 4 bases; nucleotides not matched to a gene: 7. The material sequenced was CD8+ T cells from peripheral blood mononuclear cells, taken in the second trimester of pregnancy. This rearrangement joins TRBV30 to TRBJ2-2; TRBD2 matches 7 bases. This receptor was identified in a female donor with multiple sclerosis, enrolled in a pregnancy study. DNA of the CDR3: TGTGCCTGGGGTGGACTAGACTCCACCGGGGAGCTGTTTTTT. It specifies CAWGGLDSTGELFF.